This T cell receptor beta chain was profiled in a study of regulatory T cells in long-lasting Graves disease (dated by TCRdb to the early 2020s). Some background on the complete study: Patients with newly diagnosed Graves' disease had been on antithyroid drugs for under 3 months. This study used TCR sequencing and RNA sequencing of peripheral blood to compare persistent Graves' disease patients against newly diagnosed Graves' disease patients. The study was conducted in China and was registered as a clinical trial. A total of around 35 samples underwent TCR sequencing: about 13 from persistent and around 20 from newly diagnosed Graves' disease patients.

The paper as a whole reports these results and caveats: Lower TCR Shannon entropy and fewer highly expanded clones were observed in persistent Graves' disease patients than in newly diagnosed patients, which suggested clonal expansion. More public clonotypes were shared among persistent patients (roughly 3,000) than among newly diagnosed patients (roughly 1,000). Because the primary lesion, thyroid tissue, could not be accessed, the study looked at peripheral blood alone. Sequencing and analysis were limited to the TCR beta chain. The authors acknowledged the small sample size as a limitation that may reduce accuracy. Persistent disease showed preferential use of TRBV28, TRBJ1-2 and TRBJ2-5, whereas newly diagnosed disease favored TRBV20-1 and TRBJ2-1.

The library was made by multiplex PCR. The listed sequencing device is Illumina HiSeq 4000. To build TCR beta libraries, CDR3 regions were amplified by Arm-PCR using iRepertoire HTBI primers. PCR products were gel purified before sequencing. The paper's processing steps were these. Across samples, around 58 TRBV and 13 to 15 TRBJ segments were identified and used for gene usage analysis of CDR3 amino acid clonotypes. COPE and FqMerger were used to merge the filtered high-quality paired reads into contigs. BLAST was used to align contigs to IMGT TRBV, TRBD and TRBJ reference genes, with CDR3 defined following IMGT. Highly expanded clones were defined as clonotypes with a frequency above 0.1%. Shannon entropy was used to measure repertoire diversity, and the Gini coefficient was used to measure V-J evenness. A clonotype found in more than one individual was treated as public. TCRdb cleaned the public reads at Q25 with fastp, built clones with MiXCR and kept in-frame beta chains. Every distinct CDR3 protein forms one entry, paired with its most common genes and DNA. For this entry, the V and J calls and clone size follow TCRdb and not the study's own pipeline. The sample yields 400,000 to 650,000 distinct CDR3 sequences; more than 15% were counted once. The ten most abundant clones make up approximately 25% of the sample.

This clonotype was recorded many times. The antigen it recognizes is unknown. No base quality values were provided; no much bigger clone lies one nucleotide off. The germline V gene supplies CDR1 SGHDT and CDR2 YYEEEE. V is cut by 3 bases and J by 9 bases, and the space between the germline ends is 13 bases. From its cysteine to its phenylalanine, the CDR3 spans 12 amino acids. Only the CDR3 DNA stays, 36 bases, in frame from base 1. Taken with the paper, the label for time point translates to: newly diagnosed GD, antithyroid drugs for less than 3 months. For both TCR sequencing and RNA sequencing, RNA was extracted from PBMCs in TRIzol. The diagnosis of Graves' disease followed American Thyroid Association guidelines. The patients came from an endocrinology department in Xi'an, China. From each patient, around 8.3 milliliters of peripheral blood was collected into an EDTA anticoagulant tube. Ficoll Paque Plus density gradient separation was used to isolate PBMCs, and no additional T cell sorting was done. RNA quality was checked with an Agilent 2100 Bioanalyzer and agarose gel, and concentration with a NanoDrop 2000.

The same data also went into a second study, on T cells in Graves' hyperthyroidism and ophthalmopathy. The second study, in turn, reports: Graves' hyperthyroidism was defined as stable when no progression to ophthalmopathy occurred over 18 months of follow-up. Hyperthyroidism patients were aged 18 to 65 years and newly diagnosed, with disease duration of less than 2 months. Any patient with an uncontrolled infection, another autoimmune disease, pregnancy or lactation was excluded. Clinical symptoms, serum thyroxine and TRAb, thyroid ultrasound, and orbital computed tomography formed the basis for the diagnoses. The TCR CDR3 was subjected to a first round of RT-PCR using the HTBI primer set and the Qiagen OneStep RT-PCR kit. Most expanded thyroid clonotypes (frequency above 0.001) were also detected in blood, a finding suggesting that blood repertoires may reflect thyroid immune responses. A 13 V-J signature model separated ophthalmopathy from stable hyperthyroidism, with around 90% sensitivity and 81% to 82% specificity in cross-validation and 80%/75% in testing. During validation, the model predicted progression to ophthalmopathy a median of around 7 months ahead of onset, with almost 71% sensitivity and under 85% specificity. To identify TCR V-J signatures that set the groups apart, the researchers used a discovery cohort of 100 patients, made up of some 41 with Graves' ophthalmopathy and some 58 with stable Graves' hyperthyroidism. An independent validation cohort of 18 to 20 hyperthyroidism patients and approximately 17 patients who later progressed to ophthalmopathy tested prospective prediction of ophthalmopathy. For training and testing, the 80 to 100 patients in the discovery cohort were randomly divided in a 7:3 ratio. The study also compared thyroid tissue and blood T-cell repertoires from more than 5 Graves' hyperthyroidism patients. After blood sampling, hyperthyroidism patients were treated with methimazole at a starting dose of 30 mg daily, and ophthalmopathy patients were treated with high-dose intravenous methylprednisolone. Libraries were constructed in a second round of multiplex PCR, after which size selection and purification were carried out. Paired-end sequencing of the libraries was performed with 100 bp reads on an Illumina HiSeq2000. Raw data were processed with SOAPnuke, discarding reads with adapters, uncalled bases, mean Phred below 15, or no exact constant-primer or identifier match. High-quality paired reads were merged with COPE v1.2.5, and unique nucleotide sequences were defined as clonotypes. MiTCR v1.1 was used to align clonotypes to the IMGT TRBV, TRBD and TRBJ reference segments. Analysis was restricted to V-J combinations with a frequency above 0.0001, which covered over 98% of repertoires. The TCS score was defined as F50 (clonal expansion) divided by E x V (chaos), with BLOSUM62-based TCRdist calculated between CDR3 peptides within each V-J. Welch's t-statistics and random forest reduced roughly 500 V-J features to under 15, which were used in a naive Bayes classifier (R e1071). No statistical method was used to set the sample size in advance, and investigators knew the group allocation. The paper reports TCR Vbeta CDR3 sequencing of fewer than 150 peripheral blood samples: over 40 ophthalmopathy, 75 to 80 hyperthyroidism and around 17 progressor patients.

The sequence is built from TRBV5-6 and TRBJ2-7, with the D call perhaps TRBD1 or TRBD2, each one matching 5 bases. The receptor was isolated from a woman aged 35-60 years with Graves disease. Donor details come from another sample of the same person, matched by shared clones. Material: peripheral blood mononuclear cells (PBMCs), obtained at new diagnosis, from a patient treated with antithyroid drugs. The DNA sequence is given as TGTGCCAGCAGCTACCTGGGTGGGGGGCAGTACTTC. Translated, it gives CASSYLGGGQYF.